This entry features one TCR beta chain sequence. The sample originates from a study of blood T cell repertoires in COVID-19. The wider study: COVID-19 samples, acute and convalescent, were from the United States, Italy and Spain. T cells, B-cell-depleted T cells, or PBMCs supplied cDNA or gDNA.

As processed by the authors: For nucleated cells, counts were estimated from reference gene primer amplification. Method: immunoSEQ multiplex PCR; TCRdb's copy keeps in-frame clones and lacks some. The DNA was the basis for D and trimming; V, J and clone size are from that table. Among about 53,000 clones, 89% were seen once, and the ten largest hold about 5.3%. The trim removed 5 bases at V and 5 bases at J, leaving 13 bases unmatched. This CDR3 has 17 residues. Germline CDR1 reads LNHDA; CDR2 reads SQIVND (reference sequence). The chain combines TRBV19 with TRBJ1-5, with 9 bases that match TRBD1. The sample was peripheral blood. The receptor comes from a man aged 55 to 69 with active COVID-19. In DNA, the CDR3 is TGTGCCAGTAGTCCCCTCTGGGGGGACAGGGTACATCAGCCCCAGCATTTT. The encoded protein is CASSPLWGDRVHQPQHF.